This record concerns one T cell receptor (beta chain) sequence. Its antigen is not known. This specimen comes from a study of T cells in Graves' hyperthyroidism and ophthalmopathy. Study-wide context: Staff took peripheral blood when the initial diagnosis was made, before any treatment began. Findings of the study overall: In simple terms, a model built on 13 V-J features told ophthalmopathy apart from stable hyperthyroidism. Ophthalmopathy onset followed model prediction by a median approximately seven months.

What was amplified from RNA transcripts were TCR beta CDR3 regions. TCR CDR3 regions were first amplified by RT-PCR with HTBI primers. TCRdb itself ran the multiplex PCR reads through MiXCR, one entry per CDR3 protein. The sample has 400,000 to 500,000 distinct CDR3 sequences, approximately 14% seen once. Isolation of PBMCs was performed on around 9.8 ml fresh peripheral blood. CDR1 and CDR2 (germline): LNHDA, SQIVND (reference sequence). V lost 3 bases and J lost 3; bases outside the gene matches: 10. The CDR3 runs to 17 residues. The receptor was isolated from a woman aged 18-29 years with Graves' hyperthyroidism. Material: blood. V gene TRBV19 combines with J gene TRBJ2-2, with 7 nucleotides matching TRBD2. CDR3 coding DNA: TGTGCCAGTAGTATTATCGATCCTAGCGGATACACCGGGGAGCTGTTTTTT. Protein: CASSIIDPSGYTGELFF.